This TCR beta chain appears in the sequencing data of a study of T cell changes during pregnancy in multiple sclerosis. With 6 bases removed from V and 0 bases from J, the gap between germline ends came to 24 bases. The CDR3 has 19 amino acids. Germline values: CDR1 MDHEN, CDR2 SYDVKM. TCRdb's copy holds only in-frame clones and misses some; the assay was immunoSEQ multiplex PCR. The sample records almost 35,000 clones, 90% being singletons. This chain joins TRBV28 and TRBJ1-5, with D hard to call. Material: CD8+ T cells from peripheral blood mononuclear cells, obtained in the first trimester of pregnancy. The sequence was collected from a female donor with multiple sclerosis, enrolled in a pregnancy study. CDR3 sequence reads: CASSHPNGLKRDSNQPQHF. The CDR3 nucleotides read TGTGCCAGCAGCCACCCTAATGGGCTAAAACGGGATAGCAATCAGCCCCAGCATTTT.